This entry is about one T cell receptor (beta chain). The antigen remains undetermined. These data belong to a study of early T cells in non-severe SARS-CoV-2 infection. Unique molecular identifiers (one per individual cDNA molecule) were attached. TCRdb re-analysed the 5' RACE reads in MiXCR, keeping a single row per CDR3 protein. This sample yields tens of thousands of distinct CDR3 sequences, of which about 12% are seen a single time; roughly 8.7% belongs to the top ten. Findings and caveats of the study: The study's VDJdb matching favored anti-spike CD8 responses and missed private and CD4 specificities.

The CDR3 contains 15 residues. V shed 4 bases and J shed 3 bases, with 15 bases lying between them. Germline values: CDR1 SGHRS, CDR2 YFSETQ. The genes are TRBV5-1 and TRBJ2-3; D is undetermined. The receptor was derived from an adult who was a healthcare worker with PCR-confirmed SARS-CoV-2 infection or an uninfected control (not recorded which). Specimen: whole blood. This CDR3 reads CASSPSGIQTDTQYF. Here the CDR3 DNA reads TGCGCCAGCAGCCCCAGTGGGATTCAAACAGATACGCAGTATTTT.